This T cell receptor beta chain was sequenced for a study of blood T cell repertoires in COVID-19. Across the whole study: There were acute and convalescent COVID-19 samples, and they came from the United States, Italy and Spain. Sources were T cells, B-cell-depleted T cells, or PBMCs; the material itself was cDNA or gDNA.

The authors' processing: Amplified reference gene primers provided the basis for estimating nucleated cell counts. The table came from immunoSEQ multiplex PCR; TCRdb's copy has only in-frame clones and leaves some out. The V and J calls and clone size come from that table; D and trimming were worked out from the DNA. The table records about 100,000 clones, about 90% of them present only once. V lost 2 bases and J lost 10; bases outside the gene matches: 4. CDR3 length equals 14 residues. Germline CDR1 is LNHDA and CDR2 is SQIVND (reference sequence). This clonotype originated in a man aged 25 to 40 in a cohort sampled during active COVID-19. The gene calls are TRBV19 and TRBJ1-6; 8 bases agree with TRBD1. The specimen sequenced was peripheral blood. In DNA, the CDR3 is TGTGCCAGTAGTATACAGGGGGCTGGCTCACCCCTCCACTTT. This gives the protein CASSIQGAGSPLHF.